This T cell receptor beta chain came from a study of T cell changes during pregnancy in multiple sclerosis. The V gene's germline CDR1 is SGHTA and CDR2 FQGNSA. CDR3 size: 16 residues. The V end was cut by 5 bases, the J end by 1 base, with 17 bases between. Using immunoSEQ multiplex PCR, the repertoire was profiled, and TCRdb retains in-frame clones only, with some absent. The table shows approximately 88,000 clones, with roughly 93% occurring only once. The sample consisted of peripheral blood, taken in the third trimester of pregnancy. The J gene is TRBJ2-5, the V gene TRBV7-2, with D possibly TRBD2 on 5 matching bases. The TCR sequence derives from a female donor with multiple sclerosis, enrolled in a pregnancy study. CDR3 loop: CASSRSRAGGQETQYF. In DNA, the CDR3 is TGTGCCAGCAGCCGTTCCCGGGCGGGTGGCCAAGAGACCCAGTACTTC.